This T cell receptor (beta chain) was identified during a study of blood T cell repertoires in COVID-19. Germline V gene data show CDR1 as SGHNT and CDR2 as YYREEE (reference sequence). The CDR3 is made up of 14 amino acids. The trim removed 4 bases at V and 3 bases at J, leaving 5 bases unmatched. Measured with immunoSEQ multiplex PCR; TCRdb has only the in-frame clones, and not every one. The table includes 200,000 to 250,000 clones, 70% to 90% detected once. The cohort comprised adults aged roughly 18 to 95 years residing in 20 to 30 US areas. Each recovered donor of Cohort 3 presented with two negative PCRs, clearance, or symptom resolution.

Sequencing used PBMCs or T cells enriched from blood (not recorded which). The chain employs TRBV5-4 and TRBJ2-7; TRBD1 aligns across 9 bases. The sequence derives from a man aged 30 to 45 who had recovered from COVID-19. CDR3 amino acids: CASSVDRGFYEQYF. The CDR3 DNA reads TGTGCCAGCAGCGTGGACAGGGGATTCTACGAGCAGTACTTC.